These T cell receptor beta chains were read from a single sample in a study of blood T cell repertoires in COVID-19. TCRdb's copy holds only in-frame clones and misses some; the assay was immunoSEQ multiplex PCR. The sample has 120,000 or so clones; roughly 89% are singletons. The material sequenced was peripheral blood. The receptors shown here come from a woman aged 55 to 70 with COVID-19, enrolled during active disease. Each CDR3 is given without its conserved first and last residue. Each record gives: V gene, D gene, CDR3 protein. The D gene is left open where the match is weak.

>TRBV19|TRBD1
ASSDPGQGYEQY
>TRBV7-8|-
ASSRPGNYEQY
>TRBV11-1|TRBD1
ASSWGTGLQETQY
>TRBV7-2|TRBD2
ASSASGGPYNEQF
>TRBV12-5|-
ASGLAARSGHRNYGYT
>TRBV9|-
ASSVEGGSTDTQY
>TRBV19|-
ASSIDRSGTEAF
>TRBV7-2|-
ASSLVIGGVKELF
>TRBV4-2|TRBD1
ASSHSTGAYEQY
>TRBV11-2|-
ASSTLRGSYGYT
>TRBV24-1|-
ATSDDRLISYEQY
>TRBV9|-
ASSGPGFGGYT
>TRBV25-1|-
ASNPSWGLDTEAF
>TRBV27|-
ASSSPQANTEAF
>TRBV27|TRBD1
ASSTGVYEQY
>TRBV7-3|-
ASSLGQGPYNEQF
>TRBV9|TRBD2
ASSVGLAETQY
>TRBV5-1|TRBD1
ASSVGGTGPNNEQF
>TRBV6-2/TRBV6-3|-
ASSYSRPRTGELF
>TRBV11-2|-
ASSRYLPNEQF
>TRBV7-8|TRBD1
ASSLGQGAFAYGYT
>TRBV4-3|TRBD1
ASSQDRTGPTDTQY
>TRBV9|-
ASTPSGQFTDTQY
>TRBV2|TRBD1
ASSFDRVGTEAF
>TRBV7-6|TRBD2
ASSFAGGLYNEQF
>TRBV7-3|-
ASSLAADSSYEQY
>TRBV5-1|TRBD1
ASSPLQTGANYGYT
>TRBV12-3/TRBV12-4|-
ASKDRPNEKLF
>TRBV27|TRBD1
VTNRQGTYEQY
>TRBV18|-
ASSPELNRASEAF
>TRBV18|-
ASSPLNDRAGPSHPGYT
>TRBV9|TRBD2
ASSAAGGTSYEQY
>TRBV20-1|TRBD2
SASSRGGSYNEQF